The 22 T cell receptor beta chains reported below all come from one sample, sequenced in a study of T cell changes during pregnancy in multiple sclerosis. The assay was immunoSEQ multiplex PCR, and TCRdb's table has in-frame clones only and misses some. The data contain about 77,000 clones, around 89% of them singletons. This specimen consisted of peripheral blood, obtained before pregnancy. The receptors shown here come from a female donor with multiple sclerosis, enrolled in a pregnancy study.

The chain joins TRBV27 to TRBJ1-2, with a possible D match to TRBD1 (6 bases). Germline CDR1 MNHEY, CDR2 SMNVEV (reference sequence). V was trimmed by 0 bases and J by 8 bases, leaving 19 bases between them. The CDR3 extends over 16 amino acids. The chain's CDR3 is CASSLSYSRTAGGYTF. The CDR3 DNA sequence: TGTGCCAGCAGTTTATCGTACTCCCGGACAGCGGGAGGCTACACCTTC.

This sequence joins TRBV7-3 and TRBJ1-2; 7 bases fit TRBD1. There are 19 residues in the CDR3. The V gene's germline CDR1 is SGHTA and CDR2 FQGTGA. J gave up 0 bases and V 2 bases, and 15 bases lay outside the gene matches. The CDR3: CASSLDRMDRPVSNYGYTF. Written as DNA, the CDR3 is TGTGCCAGCAGCTTAGATCGAATGGACAGGCCCGTTTCTAACTATGGCTACACCTTC. The variable domain in full, completed from reference TRBV7-3 and TRBJ1-2, reads GAGVSQTPSNKVTEKGKYVELRCDPISGHTALYWYRQSLGQGPEFLIYFQGTGAADDSGLPNDRFFAVRPEGSVSTLKIQRTERGDSAVYLCASSLDRMDRPVSNYGYTFGSGTRLTVV.

This sequence joins TRBV6-1 and TRBJ2-7; the D is unclear. The CDR3 contains 13 residues. In germline, CDR1 is MNHNS, CDR2 SASEGT. V lost 10 bases, J lost 6 bases, and 19 bases lay in between. In DNA form, the CDR3 reads TGTGCCACCCGCCCGGGTCTTGAAAGCGAGCAGTACTTC. This encodes CATRPGLESEQYF.

The CDR3: CASRIQGYNSPLHF. The CDR3 nucleotides read TGTGCCAGTAGGATACAGGGGTATAATTCACCCCTCCACTTT. The V gene is TRBV19, the J gene TRBJ1-6, with TRBD1 identical over 7 bases. CDR1 is LNHDA, CDR2 SQIVND, per germline (reference sequence). The V gene end was trimmed by 6 bases and the J gene end by 4 bases; junction bases not matched to a gene: 3. The CDR3 extends over 14 amino acids.

The chain links TRBV6-5 to TRBJ1-2, with 7 bases identical to TRBD1. This CDR3 spans 13 amino acids. Germline CDR1 MNHEY, CDR2 SVGAGI. The J segment lost 7 bases and the V segment lost 5 bases, leaving 7 bases of the junction unmatched. The CDR3 region is CASSRQGLTGYTF. Here the CDR3 DNA reads TGTGCCAGCAGTCGACAGGGTCTAACTGGCTACACCTTC.

The J gene is TRBJ2-7, the V gene TRBV7-6, with D maybe TRBD1 (6 bases). With 5 bases removed from V and 5 bases from J, the gap between germline ends came to 19 bases. Germline CDR1 and CDR2: SGHVS and FNYEAQ. The CDR3 is 15 amino acids. In DNA form, the CDR3 reads TGTGCCAGCAGCAATCCTTCCCCTTACAGGGACGAGCAGTACTTC. Protein product: CASSNPSPYRDEQYF.

Here the CDR3 reads CASSWTSLGYEQYF. The CDR3 DNA sequence: TGTGCCAGCAGCTGGACTAGTCTTGGGTACGAGCAGTACTTC. V gene TRBV6-5 combines with J gene TRBJ2-7; TRBD2 matches at 7 bases. Germline trimming cut 6 bases from V and 4 bases from J; bases unmatched to any gene: 9. The germline CDR1 and CDR2 sequences are MNHEY and SVGAGI. The CDR3 is made up of 14 amino acids.

This clone was found once. The gene calls are TRBV6-6 and TRBJ2-2; D gene ambiguous. Germline loops: CDR1 MNHNY, CDR2 SVGAGI (reference sequence). The CDR3 sequence is 13 residues long. V lost 5 bases and J lost 3, with 7 bases in between. The CDR3 sequence is CASSPVHTGELFF. The DNA of the CDR3 is TGTGCCAGCAGTCCGGTCCACACCGGGGAGCTGTTTTTT.

The chain combines TRBV6-5 with TRBJ1-2; 7 bases align to TRBD1. The CDR3 covers 14 residues. Unmatched junction bases numbered 5, after V lost 0 bases and J lost 7 bases. CDR1 and CDR2 from the germline V gene are MNHEY and SVGAGI. The CDR3 here is CASSYSAPGGGYTF. The CDR3 DNA reads as TGTGCCAGCAGTTACTCGGCCCCAGGGGGTGGCTACACCTTC.

The chain recombines TRBV18 with TRBJ1-6; 9 nucleotides match TRBD1. The trim removed 6 bases at V and 5 bases at J, leaving 14 bases unmatched. The CDR3 covers 18 residues. Germline lookup yields CDR1 KGHSH and CDR2 LQKENI. The CDR3 sequence is CASSQPGTGNHNNSPLHF. The DNA for the CDR3 is TGTGCCAGCTCCCAACCCGGGACAGGGAACCACAATAATTCACCCCTCCACTTT.

The chain has TRBV10-1 and TRBJ2-1; 8 bases are a match to TRBD2. Germline assignment: CDR1 WNHNN and CDR2 SYGVQD (reference sequence). V was pared by 6 bases and J by 14 bases, with 18 bases of the junction left unmatched. This CDR3 is 15 amino acids long. CDR3 coding DNA: TGCGCCAGCAGCGATAGCGGGACCATACTCGGTACAAAGTTCTTC. Protein: CASSDSGTILGTKFF.

The chain uses TRBV13 and TRBJ1-2, with 7 bases that match TRBD1. The junction had 10 bases not matched to a gene; V was cut back by 5 bases and J by 4 bases. CDR1 is PRHDT, CDR2 FYEKMQ, per germline (reference sequence). CDR3 size: 15 residues. The CDR3 nucleotides are TGTGCCAGCAGCATCGACAGGGCGATCCTCTATGGCTACACCTTC. This codes for CASSIDRAILYGYTF.

The rearrangement uses TRBV7-9 and TRBJ2-7; possible D gene TRBD1, 6 bases. V was trimmed by 2 bases and J by 4 bases, leaving 12 bases between them. The germline CDR1 and CDR2 sequences are SEHNR and FQNEAQ (reference sequence). The length of the CDR3 is 14 residues. The CDR3 is CASSLTTGGYEQYF. The CDR3 region has the DNA TGTGCCAGCAGCTTAACGACAGGCGGGTACGAGCAGTACTTC.

The rearrangement uses TRBV7-9 and TRBJ1-1; D is unclear. Germline CDR1 reads SEHNR; CDR2 reads FQNEAQ (reference sequence). CDR3 size: 17 residues. V shed 1 base and J shed 2 bases, with 17 bases lying between them. The CDR3 DNA follows: TGTGCCAGCAGCTTAGGGGTCGGGTCCTTATTTAACACTGAAGCTTTCTTT. Its protein is CASSLGVGSLFNTEAFF.

This chain uses TRBV18 with TRBJ1-1; unclear D gene. Germline V gene sequence: CDR1 KGHSH, CDR2 LQKENI. The CDR3 covers 14 residues. The V and J ends lost 2 bases and 3 bases respectively, with 10 bases between them. The CDR3 loop reads CASSPMFSYTEAFF. The CDR3 bases are TGTGCCAGCTCACCAATGTTCTCGTACACTGAAGCTTTCTTT.

This chain joins TRBV7-2 and TRBJ2-4; TRBD2 agrees at 11 bases. The CDR3 is made up of 19 amino acids. After removal of 5 bases from V and 4 bases from J, the junction contained 16 bases not matched to a gene. The germline V gene has CDR1 SGHTA and CDR2 FQGNSA. CDR3 in amino acids: CASSLHVLAGASSKNIQYF. CDR3 nucleotides: TGTGCCAGCAGCCTACACGTACTAGCGGGGGCCTCATCAAAAAACATTCAGTACTTC.

The chain couples TRBV6-1 to TRBJ1-3; tentative D call: TRBD1 (6 bases). The V end was cut by 8 bases, the J end by 2 bases, with 10 bases between. CDR1 is MNHNS and CDR2 is SASEGT in the germline V gene. This CDR3 comprises 13 residues. The CDR3 spells CASDRTAGNTIYF. CDR3 bases: TGTGCCAGCGATAGGACAGCTGGAAACACCATATATTTT.

This clone was detected only a few times. The V and J genes are TRBV5-8 and TRBJ2-5; TRBD2 might be the D (6 bases). The V gene's germline CDR1 is SGHTS and CDR2 YDEGEE. Trimming stripped 2 bases from V and 1 base from J, with 12 bases between. This CDR3 region has 15 residues. In DNA, the CDR3 is TGTGCCAGCAGCTTTAATTGGGGGGTCCAAGAGACCCAGTACTTC. This translates into CASSFNWGVQETQYF.

The V and J genes are TRBV6-6 and TRBJ2-7; 8 nucleotides agree with TRBD1. The CDR3 consists of 15 residues. Germline assignment: CDR1 MNHNY and CDR2 SVGAGI (reference sequence). V lost 6 bases and J lost 3; bases outside the gene matches: 10. In nucleotides, the CDR3 is TGTGCCAGCAGCCGTACAGGGGGGCTGAACTACGAGCAGTACTTC. This sequence encodes CASSRTGGLNYEQYF.

The rearrangement uses TRBV7-9 and TRBJ2-7, with 7 bases identical to TRBD2. Germline values: CDR1 SEHNR, CDR2 FQNEAQ (reference sequence). The CDR3 has 14 amino acids. V dropped 5 bases and J dropped 4; count of bases not matched to a gene: 8. The CDR3 coding sequence is TGTGCCAGCAGCCGACTAGCCTCCCCTTACGAGCAGTACTTC. Encoded protein: CASSRLASPYEQYF.

The chain is built from TRBV2 and TRBJ1-5; TRBD1 might be the D (5 bases). Germline V CDR1 and CDR2: SNHLY, FYNNEI. The CDR3 has 13 residues. Trimming took off 5 bases at V and 7 bases at J, with 12 bases between the two ends. The CDR3 spells CASSRAGRQPQHF. The DNA of the CDR3 is TGTGCCAGCAGTAGGGCAGGGCGCCAGCCCCAGCATTTT. The full variable domain, in which reference TRBV2 and TRBJ1-5 provide the parts outside the CDR3, is EPEVTQTPSHQVTQMGQEVILRCVPISNHLYFYWYRQILGQKVEFLVSFYNNEISEKSEIFDDQFSVERPDGSNFTLKIRSTKLEDSAMYFCASSRAGRQPQHFGDGTRLSIL.

The chain combines TRBV28 with TRBJ2-3; TRBD2 matches at 11 bases. V trimming: 5 bases; J trimming: 6 bases; junction bases outside the gene matches: 7. The CDR3 is 15 residues long. Germline values: CDR1 MDHEN, CDR2 SYDVKM. The CDR3 region has the DNA TGTGCCAGCAGTGATCTAGCGGGGGGCGCCGATACGCAGTATTTT. It yields the protein CASSDLAGGADTQYF. The whole variable domain, filled in from reference TRBV28 and TRBJ2-3, reads DVKVTQSSRYLVKRTGEKVFLECVQDMDHENMFWYRQDPGLGLRLIYFSYDVKMKEKGDIPEGYSVSREKKERFSLILESASTNQTSMYLCASSDLAGGADTQYFGPGTRLTVL.